This TCR beta chain was sequenced during a study of response to subunit inactivated influenza vaccine. Regarding the study as a whole: There was a suggestion from the authors that each seasonal influenza vaccination recruits few new T cells.

TCRdb re-derived calls from the RT-PCR reads in MiXCR, one entry per CDR3 protein. In the table there are some 850,000 distinct CDR3 sequences, under 20% of which are singletons. This clonotype was detected only a few times. The antigen remains unidentified. The CDR3 has 17 residues. From germline, CDR1 is ENHRY and CDR2 SYGVKD. Unmatched junction bases numbered 9, after V lost 0 bases and J lost 2 bases. This rearrangement joins TRBV10-3 to TRBJ1-1; 7 bases line up with TRBD1. Sequencing was performed on PBMCs from blood, taken about 5 days after vaccination. This sequence originates from a man aged 50 to 60 who received an inactivated influenza vaccine. The CDR3 DNA reads TGTGCCATCAGTGAGTCACTTGGTCGGGACAGCAACACTGAAGCTTTCTTT. Residues: CAISESLGRDSNTEAFF.